This record concerns one T cell receptor (beta chain) sequence. The CDR3 runs 15 residues. V dropped 0 bases and J dropped 3 bases, with 12 bases sitting between them. Germline V gives CDR1 SGHAT, CDR2 FQNNGV. The sample is drawn from a study of cytomegalovirus exposure and HLA in healthy donors. Primers included in the PCR were 60 Vbeta and 13 Jbeta primers. The method was immunoSEQ multiplex PCR; TCRdb's version includes in-frame clones alone and lacks a portion of them. The data contain some 70,000 clones, approximately 70% of them singletons. This rearrangement joins TRBV11-2 to TRBJ2-7; a possible D gene is TRBD2 (6 bases). Sequenced input: PBMCs. The source is a male donor in good health and CMV-seropositive. The CDR3 DNA sequence: TGTGCCAGCAGCTTAGATCGGGGGTATTACTACGAGCAGTACTTC. It encodes CASSLDRGYYYEQYF.